A single sample gave rise to the 24 T cell receptor beta chains below, sequenced in a study of molecular identifiers for immune sequencing clone quantification listed by TCRdb under 2018. The library was obtained by PCR. Sequenced on a NextSeq 500. TCRdb passed the public sequencing reads through fastp at Q25 and MiXCR, retaining productive beta sequences. Each CDR3 protein appears once, grouped with its most common genes and DNA. The sample table shows roughly 630,000 distinct CDR3 sequences, and 25% are seen once. The biggest ten clones account for about 0.73% of the sample. The sample taken for sequencing was naive CD8+ T cells from blood, with Jurkat cell RNA spiked in. What the cell subset or site label conveys for this sample: FACS-sorted CD8+CD4-CCR7+CD45RA+ naive T cells. All receptors derive from a human donor in good health. Some libraries in this study had Jurkat cell RNA spiked in.

The CDR3 spells CASSENRGGNQPQHF. For the CDR3, the DNA is TGTGCCAGCAGTGAAAACCGGGGGGGGAATCAGCCCCAGCATTTT. This rearrangement joins TRBV2 to TRBJ1-5, with a tentative D call TRBD1 (5 bases). V lost 2 bases to trimming and J lost 4 bases, with 12 bases between them. CDR1 is SNHLY, CDR2 FYNNEI, per germline. CDR3 length: 15 residues. The full variable domain, completed using reference TRBV2 and TRBJ1-5, is EPEVTQTPSHQVTQMGQEVILRCVPISNHLYFYWYRQILGQKVEFLVSFYNNEISEKSEIFDDQFSVERPDGSNFTLKIRSTKLEDSAMYFCASSENRGGNQPQHFGDGTRLSIL.

This chain links TRBV30 with TRBJ2-1; D not certain. The DNA end lines up better with TRBJ2-7; the J call may be wrong. The V gene's germline CDR1 is GTSNPN and CDR2 SVGIG (reference sequence). The CDR3 spans 8 residues. The CDR3 loop reads CACCEQYF. The CDR3 region has the DNA TGTGCCTGCTGTGAGCAGTACTTC.

The genes are TRBV6-2 or TRBV6-3 and TRBJ2-7, with 8 bases aligning to TRBD2. Trimming took 5 bases from V and 4 from J; bases not matched to a gene: 7. CDR3 size: 14 residues. Germline assignment: CDR1 MNHEY and CDR2 SVGEGT. The CDR3 nucleotides read TGTGCCAGCAGTATTAGCGGGAAGACATACGAGCAGTACTTC. Protein product: CASSISGKTYEQYF.

The chain couples TRBV19 to TRBJ2-2, with D perhaps matching TRBD1 (5 bases). Trimming took off 3 bases at V and 7 bases at J, with 15 bases between the two ends. The CDR3 is 15 amino acids. Germline V gene sequence: CDR1 LNHDA, CDR2 SQIVND (reference sequence). The CDR3 loop is CASSMGRWYSGELFF. CDR3 in DNA: TGTGCCAGTAGTATGGGGCGTTGGTACAGCGGGGAGCTGTTTTTT.

This clonotype was seen a few times. The CDR3 does not end in the conserved phenylalanine or tryptophan, so this is likely a read error. The genes are TRBV29-1 and TRBJ1-1; D is ambiguous. Looked up from germline, CDR1 is SQVTM and CDR2 is ANQGSEA. V was cut by 3 bases and J by 2 bases, with 4 bases left in between. This CDR3 is built from 11 residues. The CDR3: CSVDSNTEAFL. The CDR3 DNA reads TGCAGCGTTGATTCCAACACTGAAGCTTTCTTG.

This clonotype appeared many times. This chain uses TRBV7-6 with TRBJ2-5; the D gene is possibly TRBD2 (6 bases). The CDR3 spans 13 residues. Germline values: CDR1 SGHVS, CDR2 FNYEAQ. The V and J ends lost 5 bases and 5 bases respectively, with 12 bases between them. DNA for the CDR3: TGTGCCAGCAGCCTGGGGGGTCCCGAGACCCAGTACTTC. Its translation: CASSLGGPETQYF.

Only a few counts were recorded for this clonotype. The V gene is TRBV6-2 or TRBV6-3, the J gene TRBJ2-7; 9 nucleotides align to TRBD1. With 2 bases clipped from V and 2 bases from J, the junction kept 7 bases outside the gene matches. CDR1 and CDR2 (germline): MNHEY, SVGEGT. The length of the CDR3 is 16 residues. This chain's CDR3 is CASSYDPGQGPYEQYF. CDR3 nucleotide sequence: TGTGCCAGCAGTTACGATCCGGGACAGGGTCCCTACGAGCAGTACTTC.

In this sample, this clonotype turned up many times. This chain connects TRBV28 to TRBJ2-3; maybe TRBD1 (5 bases). Trimming pared 7 bases from V and 5 bases from J, leaving 19 bases between. Germline loops: CDR1 MDHEN, CDR2 SYDVKM. The CDR3 runs 15 residues. CDR3 nucleotides: TGTGCCAGCACCATTTCGCCAGACAGACTAGATACGCAGTATTTT. Protein: CASTISPDRLDTQYF.

About this clonotype: The junction does not match germline at one end; this may be a read error. This chain links TRBV27 with TRBJ2-7; D may be TRBD2 (6 bases). The CDR3 extends over 14 amino acids. Germline CDR1 and CDR2: MNHEY and SMNVEV (reference sequence). The CDR3 DNA follows: TGTGCCAGCGGTTTAGGAGGGCCGCCCTACGAGCAGTACTTC. As protein: CASGLGGPPYEQYF.

Note on this clonotype: The junction shows a germline mismatch at one end, possibly a read error. This rearrangement joins TRBV25-1 to TRBJ1-1; 7 nucleotides line up with TRBD1. Germline CDR1 is MGHDK and CDR2 is SYGVNS. The CDR3 length is 13 residues. The CDR3 spells CAGRLGGGSEAFF. The CDR3 DNA follows: TGTGCCGGCAGGCTTGGAGGGGGCTCTGAAGCTTTCTTT.

In regard to this clonotype: At one boundary the junction diverges from the germline segment, which might be a read error. This sequence joins TRBV7-6 and TRBJ2-2; a possible D gene is TRBD1 (6 bases). The CDR3 length is 17 residues. Germline values: CDR1 SGHVS, CDR2 FNYEAQ. The CDR3 DNA sequence: TGTGCCAGCAGCTCAGGGGTGGGAGCCCCGAACACCGGGGATCTGTTTTTT. Translation gives CASSSGVGAPNTGDLFF.

On this clonotype: A much larger clone is a single base away; this may be a read error. The chain couples TRBV29-1 to TRBJ1-2; TRBD1 agrees at 10 bases. Germline CDR1 reads SQVTM; CDR2 reads ANQGSEA. The CDR3 consists of 15 residues. V shed 8 bases and J 8 bases; nucleotides not matched to a gene: 17. The CDR3 sequence is CSLVGDRGFKRGYTF. CDR3 DNA: TGCAGCCTTGTCGGGGACAGGGGCTTTAAGAGGGGCTACACCTTC.

V is TRBV11-2 and J is TRBJ2-5, with a possible D match to TRBD2 (6 bases). Trimming stripped 1 base from V and 3 bases from J, with 15 bases between. Germline-derived CDR1 and CDR2 are SGHAT and FQNNGV. CDR3 size: 16 residues. This CDR3 is CASSLAWRGSEETQYF. In DNA form, the CDR3 reads TGTGCCAGCAGCTTAGCTTGGAGGGGTTCCGAAGAGACCCAGTACTTC.

The rearrangement joins TRBV28 to TRBJ2-1, with 7 bases identical to TRBD2. The CDR3 runs to 15 residues. Per the germline V gene, CDR1 is MDHEN and CDR2 is SYDVKM. J lost 2 bases, V lost 5 bases, and 6 bases had no gene match. The CDR3 coding sequence is TGTGCCAGCAGTCTACTAGCGAGCCCCTACAATGAGCAGTTCTTC. Translating gives CASSLLASPYNEQFF. The full variable domain, its missing parts supplied by reference TRBV28 and TRBJ2-1, is DVKVTQSSRYLVKRTGEKVFLECVQDMDHENMFWYRQDPGLGLRLIYFSYDVKMKEKGDIPEGYSVSREKKERFSLILESASTNQTSMYLCASSLLASPYNEQFFGPGTRLTVL.

This clonotype was detected only a few times. V usage is TRBV6-5 and J usage is TRBJ2-7; D is possibly TRBD1 or TRBD2 (5 bases each). The germline V gene has CDR1 MNHEY and CDR2 SVGAGI. Trimming pared 2 bases from V and 0 bases from J, leaving 8 bases between. CDR3 length equals 14 residues. The CDR3 protein is CASSYGDGSYEQYF. The CDR3 nucleotides are TGTGCCAGCAGTTACGGGGACGGCTCCTACGAGCAGTACTTC.

Note on this clonotype: Since a much larger clone is just one base distant, this may be a read error. The chain couples TRBV5-1 to TRBJ2-7; 11 bases agree with TRBD1. This CDR3 has 15 amino acids. Germline V gene data show CDR1 as SGHRS and CDR2 as YFSETQ. V shed 6 bases and J 9 bases; nucleotides not matched to a gene: 14. In DNA, the CDR3 is TGCGCCAGCACCGCACCGGACAGGGGGCAGGTAGGGCAGTACTTC. Translation gives CASTAPDRGQVGQYF. Combining the CDR3 with reference TRBV5-1 and TRBJ2-7 gives the whole variable domain KAGVTQTPRYLIKTRGQQVTLSCSPISGHRSVSWYQQTPGQGLQFLFEYFSETQRNKGNFPGRFSGRQFSNSRSEMNVSTLELGDSALYLCASTAPDRGQVGQYFGPGTRLTVT.

DNA of the CDR3: TGTGCCAGCAGCTTGTTGGGGGAAAACTATGGCTACACCTTC. Protein: CASSLLGENYGYTF. V is TRBV5-5 and J is TRBJ1-2; weak D call: TRBD1 (5 bases). The germline CDR1 and CDR2 sequences are SGHKS and YYEKEE (reference sequence). Trimming took 1 base from V and 2 from J, leaving 9 bases between them. CDR3 size: 14 residues. The full variable domain, completed using reference TRBV5-5 and TRBJ1-2, is DAGVTQSPTHLIKTRGQQVTLRCSPISGHKSVSWYQQVLGQGPQFIFQYYEKEERGRGNFPDRFSARQFPNYSSELNVNALLLGDSALYLCASSLLGENYGYTFGSGTRLTVV.

Concerning this clonotype: Being one base from a much bigger clone, this may be a read error. The chain carries TRBV7-9 and TRBJ2-3; D is perhaps TRBD2 (6 bases). Germline V gene data show CDR1 as SEHNR and CDR2 as FQNEAQ (reference sequence). There are 16 residues in the CDR3. CDR3 protein: CASSLVADYSTDTRYF. The CDR3, as DNA: TGTGCCAGCAGCTTAGTTGCGGACTACAGCACAGATACGCGGTATTTT.

This clonotype was found a few times. The chain combines TRBV6-5 with TRBJ1-6; the D gene is possibly TRBD1 (5 bases). This CDR3 has 16 residues. Germline CDR1 MNHEY, CDR2 SVGAGI. Trimming shortened V by 0 bases and J by 5 bases, and 11 bases separated the two germline ends. The CDR3 loop is CASSYSSGRDNSPLHF. Written as DNA, the CDR3 is TGTGCCAGCAGTTACTCGTCGGGGCGAGATAATTCACCCCTCCACTTT.

This clonotype showed up just a few times. In nucleotides, the CDR3 is TGTGCCTGGAGTGCAGACTTTGGGCAAGAGACCCAGTACTTC. Translation gives CAWSADFGQETQYF. J is TRBJ2-5 and V is TRBV30; D not resolved. This CDR3 comprises 14 residues. V gave up 1 base and J gave up 2 bases, with 11 bases separating them. Germline-derived CDR1 and CDR2 are GTSNPN and SVGIG (reference sequence). The full variable domain, with the rest looked up from reference TRBV30 and TRBJ2-5, is SQTIHQWPATLVQPVGSPLSLECTVEGTSNPNLYWYRQAAGRGLQLLFYSVGIGQISSEVPQNLSASRPQDRQFILSSKKLLLSDSGFYLCAWSADFGQETQYFGPGTRLLVL.

This clonotype was seen many times. This rearrangement joins TRBV20-1 to TRBJ2-3; D call uncertain. This CDR3 region has 18 residues. The V gene's germline CDR1 is DFQATT and CDR2 SNEGSKA (reference sequence). The V end was cut by 0 bases, the J end by 6 bases, with 25 bases between. As DNA, the CDR3 is TGCAGTGCTAGAGATCTCGACCGAATCTCCGCCGATAGGGATACGCAGTATTTT. It codes for CSARDLDRISADRDTQYF.

This clonotype was recorded at least ten times. V usage is TRBV5-4 and J usage is TRBJ2-3; no definite D call. The CDR3 runs to 12 residues. Germline CDR1 is SGHNT and CDR2 is YYREEE (reference sequence). The germline V and J ends were trimmed by 0 bases and 6 bases, with 5 bases remaining between them. This CDR3 is CASSLEFDTQYF. The CDR3 DNA follows: TGTGCCAGCAGCTTGGAGTTTGATACGCAGTATTTT.

To note about this clonotype: This CDR3 fails to terminate in the conserved phenylalanine or tryptophan, so it likely reflects a read error. V usage is TRBV2 and J usage is TRBJ1-5; D is uncertain. Trimming removed 5 bases from V and 4 bases from J, with 6 bases in between. The germline V gene has CDR1 SNHLY and CDR2 FYNNEI. The CDR3 has 12 residues. The CDR3: CASSLPNQPQHC. The DNA of the CDR3 is TGTGCCAGCAGTCTACCGAATCAGCCCCAGCATTGT.

This chain links TRBV21-1 with TRBJ2-7; the table's D call TRBD1 went unverified against the DNA. TRBV21-1 counts as a pseudogene. The CDR3 consists of 15 residues. CDR3 residues: CASSIPRTQFYEQYF. The CDR3, as DNA: TGTGCCAGCAGCATACCACGGACACAATTTTACGAGCAGTACTTC.